The 14 T cell receptor beta chains presented below share a single source sample, sequenced in a study of cytomegalovirus exposure and HLA in healthy donors. 13 Jbeta primers and 60 Vbeta primers were used for the PCR. TCRdb keeps only in-frame clones here, not all; method: immunoSEQ multiplex PCR. The sample yields about 120,000 clones, more than 65% seen once. Material for sequencing was PBMCs. The source is a young man in good health and CMV-seropositive.

The chain combines TRBV25-1 with TRBJ1-2; the D gene is possibly TRBD1 (5 bases). With 3 bases removed from V and 7 bases from J, the gap between germline ends came to 12 bases. The CDR3 is made up of 13 amino acids. Germline V gene lookup returns CDR1 MGHDK and CDR2 SYGVNS. The CDR3 DNA reads as TGTGCCAGCAGTGAGGGGGGGTCGGGTGGCTACACCTTC. Amino acid sequence: CASSEGGSGGYTF.

In its sample, this clone was seen once. The V and J genes are TRBV7-6 and TRBJ1-1; 7 nucleotides agree with TRBD1. Germline V gene data show CDR1 as SGHVS and CDR2 as FNYEAQ. This CDR3 has 15 amino acids. With V trimmed by 3 bases and J by 3 bases, 7 bases remained unmatched. Here the CDR3 reads CASSLSGTEDTEAFF. For the CDR3, the DNA is TGTGCCAGCAGCTTGTCCGGGACAGAAGACACTGAAGCTTTCTTT. The full variable domain, with the rest looked up from reference TRBV7-6 and TRBJ1-1, is GAGVSQSPRYKVTKRGQDVALRCDPISGHVSLYWYRQALGQGPEFLTYFNYEAQQDKSGLPNDRFSAERPEGSISTLTIQRTEQRDSAMYRCASSLSGTEDTEAFFGQGTRLTVV.

This clone was observed once. The rearrangement uses TRBV5-6 and TRBJ1-4; TRBD1 matches 9 bases. Germline CDR1 reads SGHDT; CDR2 reads YYEEEE. CDR3 length: 15 residues. Losses at the gene ends were 4 bases for V and 8 bases for J; bases not matched to a gene: 9. CDR3 nucleotides: TGTGCCAGCAGCGCTCCGGGACAGGGCGAGGAAAAACTGTTTTTT. Amino acid sequence: CASSAPGQGEEKLFF.

This clone was seen once. This chain links TRBV6-5 with TRBJ1-3; D unclear. The ends were cut back, 2 bases at V and 0 bases at J, with 8 bases in the middle. The length of the CDR3 is 15 residues. Looked up from germline, CDR1 is MNHEY and CDR2 is SVGAGI. CDR3 sequence reads: CASSYEPHSGNTIYF. For the CDR3, the DNA is TGTGCCAGCAGTTACGAGCCTCACTCTGGAAACACCATATATTTT.

This chain connects TRBV7-9 to TRBJ2-2; 8 bases are a match to TRBD1. V trimming: 4 bases; J trimming: 5 bases; junction bases outside the gene matches: 3. This CDR3 is 14 amino acids long. Germline V gene sequence: CDR1 SEHNR, CDR2 FQNEAQ (reference sequence). For the CDR3, the DNA is TGTGCCAGCAGCTCTTGGACAGGGACCGGGGAGCTGTTTTTT. Translating it yields CASSSWTGTGELFF.

The chain is built from TRBV18 and TRBJ1-1, with 9 positions matching TRBD1. From germline, CDR1 is KGHSH and CDR2 LQKENI. V lost 6 bases to trimming and J lost 5 bases; unmatched junction nucleotides: 13. CDR3 length: 16 amino acids. The CDR3 DNA sequence: TGTGCCAGCTCGCCCGGGACAGGGTGGGGAGGAACTGAAGCTTTCTTT. Encoded protein: CASSPGTGWGGTEAFF. The full variable domain, with the rest looked up from reference TRBV18 and TRBJ1-1, is NAGVMQNPRHLVRRRGQEARLRCSPMKGHSHVYWYRQLPEEGLKFMVYLQKENIIDESGMPKERFSAEFPKEGPSILRIQQVVRGDSAAYFCASSPGTGWGGTEAFFGQGTRLTVV.

This clone was counted between two and nine times. Mismatch with germline at one junction end may stem from a read error. The rearrangement joins TRBV4-1 to TRBJ2-6; D might be TRBD1 (5 bases). Germline V CDR1 and CDR2: MGHRA, YSYEKL. This CDR3 region has 16 residues. The CDR3 region is CASSPEVDSGANGLTF. The CDR3 DNA sequence: TGCGCCAGCAGCCCAGAAGTTGACTCTGGGGCCAACGGCCTGACTTTC.

The CDR3 DNA follows: TGTGCCAGCAGTGGACAGTTGAGGACTGAAGCTTTCTTT. It is translated as CASSGQLRTEAFF. J is TRBJ1-1 and V is TRBV6-5, with TRBD1 as a possible D gene (6 bases). The CDR3 has 13 residues. CDR1 MNHEY and CDR2 SVGAGI come from the germline V gene. V dropped 5 bases and J dropped 5 bases, with 12 bases sitting between them.

V and J are TRBV7-5 and TRBJ1-5; the table calls TRBD1, which could not be checked here. TRBV7-5 is a pseudogene segment. The length of the CDR3 is 14 residues. In DNA form, the CDR3 reads TGTGCCAGCAGCGACACAGGGCGCAGTCAGCCCCAGCATTTT. This sequence encodes CASSDTGRSQPQHF.

The chain is built from TRBV2 and TRBJ1-6; TRBD1 is a possible D gene (5 bases). The V gene lost 8 bases and the J gene lost 5 bases, with 16 bases spanning the gap. CDR1 and CDR2 (germline): SNHLY, FYNNEI. The CDR3 totals 15 residues. The CDR3 region is CASLRWGGNNSPLHF. The CDR3 nucleotides read TGTGCCAGCCTTAGGTGGGGGGGAAATAATTCACCCCTCCACTTT.

V gene TRBV6-5 combines with J gene TRBJ1-1, with D unclear. Trimming stripped 2 bases from V and 3 bases from J, with 16 bases between. The CDR3 sequence is 16 residues long. Germline V gene data show CDR1 as MNHEY and CDR2 as SVGAGI. CDR3 bases: TGTGCCAGCAGTTACGGAAAGAGGGAAAGGGACACTGAAGCTTTCTTT. This translates into CASSYGKRERDTEAFF.

This clone appeared a single time. The gene calls are TRBV7-9 and TRBJ2-7; 13 nucleotides align to TRBD2. The germline V gene encodes CDR1 SEHNR and CDR2 FQNEAQ (reference sequence). J was trimmed by 5 bases and V by 7 bases; bases with no gene match: 5. This CDR3 has 14 residues. The CDR3 reads CASIGLAGVDEQYF. CDR3 DNA sequence: TGTGCCAGCATCGGACTAGCGGGAGTTGACGAGCAGTACTTC.

The V call is TRBV5-4, the J call TRBJ2-5, with TRBD1 identical over 8 bases. With V trimmed by 3 bases and J by 5 bases, 6 bases remained unmatched. This CDR3 is 14 amino acids long. Germline CDR1 reads SGHNT; CDR2 reads YYREEE (reference sequence). CDR3 residues: CASSSDRVYETQYF. The CDR3 nucleotides are TGTGCCAGCAGCTCGGACAGGGTTTACGAGACCCAGTACTTC. Together with reference TRBV5-4 and TRBJ2-5, the CDR3 gives the full variable domain: ETGVTQSPTHLIKTRGQQVTLRCSSQSGHNTVSWYQQALGQGPQFIFQYYREEENGRGNFPPRFSGLQFPNYSSELNVNALELDDSALYLCASSSDRVYETQYFGPGTRLLVL.

On this clone: Mismatch with germline at one junction end may stem from a read error. The V and J genes are TRBV7-9 and TRBJ2-6; a weak D match, TRBD1 (5 bases). The CDR3 has 14 amino acids. Germline V gene data show CDR1 as SEHNR and CDR2 as FQNEAQ (reference sequence). The CDR3 sequence: CASSLNSGANGLTF. The CDR3 region has the DNA TGTGCCAGCAGCCTGAACTCTGGGGCCAACGGCCTGACTTTC. Drawing the rest from reference TRBV7-9 and TRBJ2-6, the complete variable domain is DTGVSQNPRHKITKRGQNVTFRCDPISEHNRLYWYRQTLGQGPEFLTYFQNEAQLEKSRLLSDRFSAERPKGSFSTLEIQRTEQGDSAMYLCASSLNSGANGLTFGAGSRLTVL.